This T cell receptor beta chain was obtained from a study of T cell responses to AZD1222 COVID-19 vaccine. On the study more broadly: Pooled together were second doses at about 4 or about 12 weeks.

V gave up 4 bases and J gave up 5 bases, with 12 bases separating them. Germline loops: CDR1 SGHKS, CDR2 YYEKEE (reference sequence). This CDR3 has 13 amino acids. Sequenced by immunoSEQ multiplex PCR; TCRdb stores in-frame clones only, minus some. Found here are about 100,000 clones, about 86% of them singletons; the top ten hold approximately 3%. Points on this clone: Its antigen is not identified.

Broader study findings: Targeting of unmutated variant regions was reportedly seen in nearly half of spike-specific TCRs. Just 5 or 6 AZD1222 recipients tested seropositive at baseline. Only after the peak T cell response were repertoires sampled.

The chain employs TRBV5-5 and TRBJ1-1; D gene unclear. This clonotype was obtained from an adult in good health. Sequenced material: peripheral blood, taken on day 0 of AZD1222 vaccination. The CDR3 region is CASSVAVRTEAFF. The CDR3 DNA sequence: TGTGCCAGCAGCGTAGCGGTTCGGACTGAAGCTTTCTTT.